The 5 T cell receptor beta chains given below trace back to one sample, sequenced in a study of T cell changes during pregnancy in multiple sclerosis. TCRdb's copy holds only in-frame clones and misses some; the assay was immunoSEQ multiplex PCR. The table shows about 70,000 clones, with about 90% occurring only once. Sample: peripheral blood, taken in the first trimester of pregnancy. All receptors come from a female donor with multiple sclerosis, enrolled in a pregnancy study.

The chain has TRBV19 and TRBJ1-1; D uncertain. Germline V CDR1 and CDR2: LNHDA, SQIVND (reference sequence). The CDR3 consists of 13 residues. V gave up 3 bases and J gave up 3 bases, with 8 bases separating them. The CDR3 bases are TGTGCCAGTAGTATTACCGGGGACACTGAAGCTTTCTTT. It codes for CASSITGDTEAFF.

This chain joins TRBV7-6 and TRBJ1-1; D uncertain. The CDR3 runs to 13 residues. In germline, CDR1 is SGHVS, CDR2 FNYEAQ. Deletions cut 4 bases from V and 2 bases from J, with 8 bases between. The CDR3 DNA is TGTGCCAGCAGCTCGGGGTTCAACACTGAAGCTTTCTTT. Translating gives CASSSGFNTEAFF.

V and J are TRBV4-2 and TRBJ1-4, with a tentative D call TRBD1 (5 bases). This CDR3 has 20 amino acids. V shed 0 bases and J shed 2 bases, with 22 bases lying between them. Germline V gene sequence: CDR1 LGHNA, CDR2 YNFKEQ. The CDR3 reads CASSQDAGSRGLSTNEKLFF. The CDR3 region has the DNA TGTGCCAGCAGCCAAGACGCGGGATCCCGGGGACTTTCGACTAATGAAAAACTGTTTTTT.

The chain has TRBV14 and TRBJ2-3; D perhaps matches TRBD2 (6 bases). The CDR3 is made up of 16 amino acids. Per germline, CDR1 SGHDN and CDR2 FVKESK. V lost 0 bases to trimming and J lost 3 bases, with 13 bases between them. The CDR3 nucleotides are TGTGCCAGCAGCCAAGAAGGAGGGAGACTTACAGATACGCAGTATTTT. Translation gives CASSQEGGRLTDTQYF.

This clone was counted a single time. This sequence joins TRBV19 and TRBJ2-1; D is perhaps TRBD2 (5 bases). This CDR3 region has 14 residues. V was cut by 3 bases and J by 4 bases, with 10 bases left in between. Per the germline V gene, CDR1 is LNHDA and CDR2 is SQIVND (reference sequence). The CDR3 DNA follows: TGTGCCAGTAGTATGGCTCGGGATTACAATGAGCAGTTCTTC. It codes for CASSMARDYNEQFF.